Each of the 24 T cell receptor beta chains below was sequenced from the same sample in a study of T cell responses to AZD1222 COVID-19 vaccine. The assay was immunoSEQ multiplex PCR, and TCRdb's table has in-frame clones only and misses some. This sample has about 130,000 clones, with about nine tenths found just once. Sequencing was performed on peripheral blood, taken on day 0 of AZD1222 vaccination. The receptors derive from an adult in good health.

V usage is TRBV7-3 and J usage is TRBJ2-1; TRBD1 aligns across 8 bases. This CDR3 is 16 amino acids long. Germline values: CDR1 SGHTA, CDR2 FQGTGA. V was clipped by 3 bases and J by 9 bases; unmatched bases: 13. The CDR3 nucleotides are TGTGCCAGCAGCTTGGGACCGGACAGGGAAAGGGGTGAGCAGTTCTTC. It yields the protein CASSLGPDRERGEQFF. The whole variable domain, filled in from reference TRBV7-3 and TRBJ2-1, reads GAGVSQTPSNKVTEKGKYVELRCDPISGHTALYWYRQSLGQGPEFLIYFQGTGAADDSGLPNDRFFAVRPEGSVSTLKIQRTERGDSAVYLCASSLGPDRERGEQFFGPGTRLTVL.

Regarding this clone: Different DNA sequences within this sample yield the same CDR3. The rearrangement links TRBV2 to TRBJ2-7; 8 bases fit TRBD1. CDR3 length: 12 residues. J lost 1 base, V lost 9 bases, and 2 bases had no gene match. The germline CDR1 and CDR2 sequences are SNHLY and FYNNEI. This CDR3 reads CASRQGSYEQYF. The CDR3 nucleotides read TGTGCCAGTCGACAGGGGTCCTACGAGCAGTACTTC.

The rearrangement joins TRBV19 to TRBJ2-7; the match to TRBD1 covers 11 bases. V shed 6 bases and J 3 bases; nucleotides not matched to a gene: 4. The CDR3 is made up of 14 amino acids. Germline values: CDR1 LNHDA, CDR2 SQIVND (reference sequence). The CDR3 DNA reads TGTGCCAGTAGCCCCGGGACAGGGGGCTACGAGCAGTACTTC. Its protein is CASSPGTGGYEQYF.

About this clone itself: The same CDR3 also results from other DNA sequences found in this sample. The chain combines TRBV15 with TRBJ2-5; D remains unclear. The CDR3 is 12 amino acids. Germline CDR1 reads LNHNV; CDR2 reads YYDKDF (reference sequence). Trimming took off 1 base at V and 2 bases at J, with 2 bases between the two ends. For the CDR3, the DNA is TGTGCCACCAGCAGAGGACAAGAGACCCAGTACTTC. Amino acid sequence: CATSRGQETQYF.

The chain links TRBV11-2 to TRBJ2-7; 7 positions match TRBD1. CDR3 length: 15 residues. The ends lost 5 bases at V and 0 bases at J; junction bases unmatched: 7. Germline V gene lookup returns CDR1 SGHAT and CDR2 FQNNGV. The CDR3 is CASSLYRGTSYEQYF. As DNA, the CDR3 is TGTGCCAGCAGCCTATACAGGGGCACCTCCTACGAGCAGTACTTC.

This chain links TRBV3-1 (or the pseudogene TRBV3-2) with TRBJ2-7; weak D call: TRBD1 (6 bases). The CDR3 loop spans 11 amino acids. Germline values: CDR1 LGHDT, CDR2 YNNKEL (reference sequence). Trimming took off 3 bases at V and 11 bases at J, with 11 bases between the two ends. CDR3 DNA sequence: TGTGCCAGCAGCCAGGGGGACAAGGAGTACTTC. This gives the protein CASSQGDKEYF.

The CDR3 protein is CASSVATPGFGNSPLHF. CDR3 DNA sequence: TGTGCCAGCAGCGTAGCTACTCCGGGGTTTGGTAATTCACCCCTCCACTTT. This sequence joins TRBV9 and TRBJ1-6; D is unclear. Trimming removed 0 bases from V and 6 bases from J, with 16 bases in between. Looked up from germline, CDR1 is SGDLS and CDR2 is YYNGEE. The CDR3 is 17 amino acids.

This chain connects TRBV25-1 to TRBJ1-2; 7 bases fit TRBD1. Unmatched junction bases numbered 4, after V lost 4 bases and J lost 8 bases. CDR3 length equals 12 residues. Per the germline V gene, CDR1 is MGHDK and CDR2 is SYGVNS. The CDR3 nucleotides are TGTGCCAGCAGTGGGACAGGAGAAGGCTACACCTTC. Translation: CASSGTGEGYTF.

The chain employs TRBV19 and TRBJ1-1; D perhaps matches TRBD1 (6 bases). The CDR3 extends over 16 amino acids. CDR1 and CDR2 from the germline V gene are LNHDA and SQIVND (reference sequence). Trimming pared 3 bases from V and 7 bases from J, leaving 21 bases between. The CDR3 sequence: CASSIPQQGSGREAFF. In DNA, the CDR3 is TGTGCCAGTAGTATCCCCCAACAGGGATCAGGCCGTGAAGCTTTCTTT.

The V and J genes are TRBV12-3 or TRBV12-4 and TRBJ1-1, with D maybe TRBD1 (6 bases). Trimming left V 3 bases short and J 10 bases short, with 15 bases between. CDR3 size: 13 residues. The CDR3 coding sequence is TGTGCCAGCAGTTTCACAGGGAACGGTTTAGCTTTCTTT. Translation: CASSFTGNGLAFF.

The chain has TRBV20-1 and TRBJ1-2; 8 bases fit TRBD1. The CDR3 contains 11 residues. Germline assignment: CDR1 DFQATT and CDR2 SNEGSKA (reference sequence). Trimming at V came to 8 bases and at J to 8 bases, leaving 7 bases not matched to a gene. Here the CDR3 reads CSPQGARGYTF. CDR3 in DNA: TGCAGTCCTCAGGGGGCGCGGGGCTACACCTTC.

This clone is a singleton in its sample. An end of the junction does not agree with germline; a read error may underlie this. The chain recombines TRBV7-2 with TRBJ2-7, with D possibly matching TRBD2 (5 bases). CDR1 SGHTA and CDR2 FQGNSA come from the germline V gene. The CDR3 covers 13 residues. CDR3: CASSPPRARGEDF. In nucleotides, the CDR3 is TGTGCCAGCAGCCCACCCCGGGCCCGGGGAGAGGACTTC.

This clone was counted once. The chain links TRBV7-9 to TRBJ1-3; maybe TRBD1 (5 bases). V was shortened by 1 base and J by 1 base, with 5 bases between the two germline ends. This CDR3 is built from 14 residues. CDR1 SEHNR and CDR2 FQNEAQ come from the germline V gene (reference sequence). The CDR3 protein is CASSLDRSGNTIYF. The CDR3 bases are TGTGCCAGCAGCTTAGACAGGTCTGGAAACACCATATATTTT.

V and J are TRBV28 and TRBJ1-1, with D unclear. Germline-derived CDR1 and CDR2 are MDHEN and SYDVKM. The V and J ends lost 2 bases and 6 bases respectively, with 10 bases between them. The CDR3 extends over 13 amino acids. Here the CDR3 reads CASSLGREPEAFF. DNA for the CDR3: TGTGCCAGCAGTTTAGGGAGGGAGCCTGAAGCTTTCTTT.

V gene TRBV16 combines with J gene TRBJ1-5; D uncertain. Trimming pared 0 bases from V and 1 base from J, leaving 4 bases between. Germline CDR1 reads KGHSY; CDR2 reads FQNENV. The CDR3 is 14 residues long. The CDR3 nucleotides read TGTGCCAGCAGCCAATCGAAGAGCAATCAGCCCCAGCATTTT. Encoded protein: CASSQSKSNQPQHF.

CDR3 in DNA: TGTGCCAGCAGCCGTGACAGGGGTACTGAAGCTTTCTTT. Residues: CASSRDRGTEAFF. The chain employs TRBV7-8 and TRBJ1-1, with 8 bases aligning to TRBD1. This CDR3 region has 13 residues. Germline V gives CDR1 SGHVS, CDR2 FQNEAQ. J gave up 5 bases and V 5 bases, and 4 bases lay outside the gene matches. Based on the CDR3 plus reference TRBV7-8 and TRBJ1-1, the full variable domain is GAGVSQSPRYKVAKRGQDVALRCDPISGHVSLFWYQQALGQGPEFLTYFQNEAQLDKSGLPSDRFFAERPEGSVSTLKIQRTQQEDSAVYLCASSRDRGTEAFFGQGTRLTVV.

This chain uses TRBV7-9 with TRBJ2-7; D possibly matches TRBD1 or TRBD2 (6 bases each). With 2 bases removed from V and 7 bases from J, the gap between germline ends came to 21 bases. The CDR3 consists of 16 residues. Germline V gene lookup returns CDR1 SEHNR and CDR2 FQNEAQ (reference sequence). Here the CDR3 reads CASSLRGTRASGEQYF. The CDR3 DNA reads TGTGCCAGCAGCTTACGGGGGACACGTGCTTCGGGGGAGCAGTACTTC.

This sequence joins TRBV6-6 and TRBJ2-7; D gene uncertain. Between the trimmed V and J ends, which lost 8 bases and 1 base, there was a span of 21 bases. The CDR3 loop spans 16 amino acids. Germline V gene lookup returns CDR1 MNHNY and CDR2 SVGAGI (reference sequence). The CDR3 reads CASSNGPDFPSYEQYF. Written as DNA, the CDR3 is TGTGCCAGCTCAAATGGGCCAGATTTCCCATCCTACGAGCAGTACTTC.

J is TRBJ2-2 and V is TRBV7-6; 8 bases are shared with TRBD1. The CDR3 length is 15 residues. CDR1 is SGHVS and CDR2 is FNYEAQ in the germline V gene. V shed 5 bases, J shed 4 bases, and the junction held 6 bases outside the gene matches. The CDR3 DNA reads TGTGCCAGCAGCCGCGGACAGGGTGGCACCGGGGAGCTGTTTTTT. It codes for CASSRGQGGTGELFF.

The rearrangement uses TRBV29-1 and TRBJ1-1; tentative D call: TRBD1 (5 bases). Germline CDR1 SQVTM, CDR2 ANQGSEA. V was pared by 6 bases and J by 4 bases, with 12 bases between. This CDR3 region has 12 residues. CDR3: CSVGGGTTEAFF. For the CDR3, the DNA is TGCAGCGTGGGGGGTGGAACCACTGAAGCTTTCTTT.

This chain links TRBV7-8 with TRBJ2-5; D tentatively reads TRBD1 or TRBD2 (5 bases each). The V and J ends lost 2 bases and 1 base respectively, with 14 bases between them. Germline CDR1 and CDR2: SGHVS and FQNEAQ. The CDR3 length is 16 residues. The DNA for the CDR3 is TGTGCCAGCAGCTTAATGGGACGTCGGACCCAAGAGACCCAGTACTTC. Translating gives CASSLMGRRTQETQYF.

This chain uses TRBV5-6 with TRBJ1-4, with a weak D call TRBD1 (6 bases). The CDR3 runs to 13 residues. The V end was cut by 1 base, the J end by 9 bases, with 10 bases between. CDR1 is SGHDT, CDR2 YYEEEE, per germline. The CDR3 here is CASSLFGGQKLFF. DNA of the CDR3: TGTGCCAGCAGCTTGTTTGGGGGCCAAAAACTGTTTTTT.

The chain joins TRBV30 to TRBJ2-3; D might be TRBD1 (6 bases). CDR1 is GTSNPN and CDR2 is SVGIG in the germline V gene (reference sequence). V shed 2 bases and J shed 4 bases, with 19 bases lying between them. The CDR3 has 16 residues. The CDR3 DNA is TGTGCCTGGAGTCCCGAGGGGGTAGTGTGGGCAGATACGCAGTATTTT. It is translated as CAWSPEGVVWADTQYF.

The chain employs TRBV28 and TRBJ2-7, with 8 bases aligning to TRBD1. With V trimmed by 5 bases and J by 3 bases, 12 bases remained unmatched. The germline gives CDR1 MDHEN, CDR2 SYDVKM. This CDR3 comprises 16 residues. The CDR3 spells CASSPPRGQGGYEQYF. CDR3 sequence (DNA): TGTGCCAGCAGTCCCCCCCGTGGACAGGGAGGCTACGAGCAGTACTTC.